This record looks at one T cell receptor (beta chain) sequence and its context. The antigen this receptor binds is unknown. Base qualities are not recorded, but no much larger clone differs from it by a single base. CDR1 and CDR2 were assigned from the germline V gene (reference sequence) as SEHNR and FQNEAQ. Between the V and J ends, shortened by 4 bases and 5 bases respectively, the junction contains 23 bases. The CDR3 runs 17 amino acids, cysteine and phenylalanine included. The sequence is cut down to CDR3 DNA, 51 bases in frame from base 1. The data stem from a study of shared clonotypes between healthy human individuals (dated by TCRdb to the early 2020s). Notes on the research overall: Three men and a couple of women, aged 18 to 49 years, made up the cohort. For each donor, CD4 naive and CD4 memory were each run on three plates, CD8 naive on two plates, and CD8 memory on one plate. To estimate repertoire size and how much clonotypes are shared between individuals, the study performed deep sequencing of blood TCR repertoires from a handful of healthy adults. To increase sequencing depth and limit assay-specific biases, TCR repertoire library preparation and sequencing were carried out by different laboratories using diverse techniques. Per donor, leukapheresis produced somewhere between about 0.94 and 9 billion PBMCs.

Here is what the overall study found, with its caveats: Clonotypes shared by all four sorted-subset donors showed higher generation probabilities than non-shared clonotypes. Sampling was limited to blood, and TCR repertoires in tissue likely differ from TCR repertoires in blood. Larger estimated clonotype richness was generally found for naive subsets than for memory subsets. Roughly 5% of naive CD4, 3.5% of naive CD8, 2.3% of memory CD4, and more than 0.35% of memory CD8 clonotypes were shared across several donors. Pairwise subsampling led to the expectation that sequencing depth would affect the degree of clonotype sharing among donors. The small number of donors limited the genetic and exposure-history diversity represented. Rarefaction of sorted-subset datasets indicated incomplete sequencing despite the large sequencing depth.

TCR CDR3 regions were amplified from genomic DNA by multiplex PCR using the deep immunoSEQ assay. For each cell subset, the extracted genomic DNA was distributed evenly across all wells of several immunoSEQ 96-well plates, and each plate served as one replicate. Each replicate PCR for sorted subsets received approximately 200 ng genomic DNA, equal to tens of thousands of T cell genomes. Purified libraries were quantified with a Qubit 3.0 fluorometer, sized on a Bioanalyzer 2100, and re-quantified with the KAPA Library Quantification kit. Each immunoSEQ 96-well plate was sequenced on its own single-read 150-cycle Illumina NextSeq 550 flow cell. The original methods were these. Because the immunoSEQ output held only junctional sequences and lacked quality scores, the filtering could not match the filtering applied to full-length reads. Sequences were annotated with PyIR, a Python wrapper for IgBLAST v1.9, using IMGT germline references to assign V/J genes and CDR3. Any read was removed if the V/J assignment was weak (E-value above 1e-6), the CDR3 was missing, or the read contained stop codons, out-of-frame junctions, or ambiguous translated residues. A V3J clonotype was defined by an identical inferred V gene, J gene, and CDR3 amino acid sequence. To compute the percentage overlap between repertoires, the number of shared unique clonotypes was divided by the size of the smaller repertoire. Richness of each repertoire was evaluated using RTK rarefaction, the Chao1 estimator, and Recon v2.1 estimates of unobserved clonotypes. Generation probabilities were computed with OLGA for all TCRbeta clonotypes obtained by the gDNA method from a handful of donors. TCRdb mirrors the immuneACCESS table, restricted to in-frame sequences. Some clones are absent from its copies; in checked studies, under half trace to an unresolved V gene, and the reason for the others is unknown. From that table come the V and J calls and clone size; the DNA was used to work out D and trimming. Recorded for this sample are about 2.4 million clones; over 85% of them occurred a single time. The top ten constitute about 0.13% of the sample.

Healthy HIV-negative adults with no recently reported acute infections or vaccinations were included as donors. Every donor was a Caucasian adult residing in Nashville, Tennessee, USA. CD4+ T cells were enriched by magnetic negative selection, after which naive cells were positively selected on CD45RA and the negative fraction was taken as the memory subset. After blood collection by leukapheresis, PBMCs were isolated using Ficoll-Histopaque density gradient centrifugation and then cryopreserved in the vapor phase of liquid nitrogen. Analytical flow cytometry was used to check the purity and quantity of every magnetically sorted T cell population. Genomic DNA was isolated from every sorted fraction and measured by UV absorbance on a Nanodrop 2000c.

Here the chain combines TRBV7-9 and TRBJ2-5, with TRBD2 tentatively as D gene (9 bases match). The sequencing sample was made of naive CD4+ T cells sorted from blood. The intended sense of this specimen's cell subset or site label: CD45RA+ positively selected. This receptor was identified in a man between 18 and 35 years old in good health. The nucleotide sequence reads as follows: TGTGCCAGCAGCTCAGGGGGCTGGCGGGGGGGCCTCGAGACCCAGTACTTC. This gives the protein CASSSGGWRGGLETQYF.